Each of the 9 T cell receptor beta chains below was sequenced from the same sample in a study of T cell responses to AZD1222 COVID-19 vaccine. Method: immunoSEQ multiplex PCR; TCRdb's copy keeps in-frame clones and lacks some. This table holds 80,000 to 130,000 clones, 85% to 90% found once. The sequences come from peripheral blood, collected on day 0 of AZD1222 vaccination. The receptors come from an adult in good health.

This clone was picked up a small number of times. The chain uses TRBV6-6 and TRBJ1-6; D not resolved. This CDR3 is 12 amino acids long. The V and J ends lost 6 bases and 9 bases respectively, with 9 bases between them. Germline-derived CDR1 and CDR2 are MNHNY and SVGAGI (reference sequence). As DNA, the CDR3 is TGTGCCAGCAGGAGGGAGGGTTCACCCCTCCACTTT. Its protein product is CASRREGSPLHF.

The chain links TRBV21-1 to TRBJ1-1; the D call TRBD1 from the table was never checked on the DNA. TRBV21-1 is recorded as a pseudogene. The CDR3 loop spans 16 amino acids. This CDR3 is CASSARGVDPNTEAFF. DNA for the CDR3: TGTGCCAGCAGCGCCAGGGGGGTTGACCCTAACACTGAAGCTTTCTTT.

As to this clone: Because the CDR3's place on the DNA is in doubt, the DNA is left out and the CDR3 is given as listed by TCRdb. J is TRBJ1-1 and V is TRBV27; the table's D call, TRBD1, has no DNA check behind it. Ends included, the CDR3 has 15 residues. Looked up from germline, CDR1 is MNHEY and CDR2 is SMNVEV (reference sequence). The CDR3 loop reads CASSFFGHTNTEAFF.

This chain connects TRBV12-3 or TRBV12-4 to TRBJ1-1; 7 nucleotides line up with TRBD1. After removal of 5 bases from V and 4 bases from J, the junction contained 4 bases not matched to a gene. This CDR3 spans 13 amino acids. The CDR3 here is CASSQNRGTEAFF. The CDR3 nucleotides read TGTGCCAGCAGTCAGAACAGGGGCACTGAAGCTTTCTTT.

The chain joins TRBV7-7 to TRBJ2-3; 9 bases agree with TRBD1. The CDR3 has 13 residues. Germline CDR1 is SSHAT and CDR2 is FNYEAQ (reference sequence). V lost 5 bases to trimming and J lost 10 bases; unmatched junction nucleotides: 7. Here the CDR3 reads CASSQQDRGAQYF. The CDR3 nucleotides are TGTGCCAGCAGCCAACAGGACAGGGGTGCGCAGTATTTT. Filled out from reference TRBV7-7 and TRBJ2-3, the complete variable domain reads GAGVSQSPRYKVTKRGQDVTLRCDPISSHATLYWYQQALGQGPEFLTYFNYEAQPDKSGLPSDRFSAERPEGSISTLTIQRTEQRDSAMYRCASSQQDRGAQYFGPGTRLTVL.

V gene TRBV9 combines with J gene TRBJ2-1; TRBD2 agrees at 11 bases. Germline V gene sequence: CDR1 SGDLS, CDR2 YYNGEE. The CDR3 spans 16 residues. V lost 3 bases and J lost 4; bases outside the gene matches: 6. CDR3 coding DNA: TGTGCCAGCAGCGCCCTAGGGACTAGCGGTTACAATGAGCAGTTCTTC. It specifies CASSALGTSGYNEQFF.

This clone was recorded a few times. V usage is TRBV19 and J usage is TRBJ2-1; TRBD1 agrees at 7 bases. V shed 0 bases, J shed 4 bases, and the junction held 12 bases outside the gene matches. In germline, CDR1 is LNHDA, CDR2 SQIVND (reference sequence). The CDR3 contains 18 residues. This CDR3 reads CASSIDRLGTVNYNEQFF. The CDR3 nucleotides read TGTGCCAGTAGTATAGATAGGTTAGGGACAGTAAATTACAATGAGCAGTTCTTC.

The rearrangement links TRBV11-2 to TRBJ1-2, with D possibly matching TRBD1 (6 bases). Looked up from germline, CDR1 is SGHAT and CDR2 is FQNNGV. The CDR3 extends over 17 amino acids. V lost 1 base and J 4 bases, leaving 19 bases between the germline ends. CDR3 DNA sequence: TGTGCCAGCAGCTTAGGTCCCTCTCGGACAGCCGGCTATGGCTACACCTTC. This codes for CASSLGPSRTAGYGYTF. The full variable domain, with the rest looked up from reference TRBV11-2 and TRBJ1-2, is EAGVAQSPRYKIIEKRQSVAFWCNPISGHATLYWYQQILGQGPKLLIQFQNNGVVDDSQLPKDRFSAERLKGVDSTLKIQPAKLEDSAVYLCASSLGPSRTAGYGYTFGSGTRLTVV.

This clone has only one observation. The chain combines TRBV9 with TRBJ1-1; D unclear. This CDR3 contains 14 residues. Trimming cost V 4 bases and J 5 bases, with 15 bases left between them. Germline assignment: CDR1 SGDLS and CDR2 YYNGEE. The CDR3 nucleotides are TGTGCCAGCAGCTTCGGGCCCTCGGAGACTGAAGCTTTCTTT. Translation: CASSFGPSETEAFF.